This T cell receptor beta chain was identified during a study of response to subunit inactivated influenza vaccine (dated by TCRdb to 2016 to 2018). Regarding the research as a whole: Deep quantitative T cell receptor repertoire profiling was used in the study to track responses to a trivalent subunit inactivated influenza vaccine. What the work shows at the level of the full study, not this receptor alone: The authors proposed that each seasonal influenza vaccination may bring in only a limited number of new T cells.

Reading the germline V gene gives CDR1 SGHTA and CDR2 FQGNSA. Deletion took 2 bases off V and 5 bases off J, with a span of 9 bases between the germline ends. The CDR3 numbers 13 residues from cysteine through phenylalanine. The CDR3 DNA has 39 bases and is translated from base 1. About this clonotype itself: This clone's antigen is unknown. No clone much larger than this one lies a single base away; base qualities are absent.

Libraries were constructed by RT-PCR. For sequencing, an Illumina HiSeq 2500 was employed. The public reads were reanalyzed by TCRdb: fastp trimming at Q25, MiXCR alignment, in-frame beta chains only. Rows with a matching CDR3 protein are joined into one entry that keeps the most common DNA and genes. This sample is represented by hundreds of thousands of distinct CDR3 sequences; about 11% of them were singletons. In total, the top ten clones hold roughly 9.6% of the sample. A further study also used this sample, focusing on T cells expressing NK-cell markers. The second paper further reports: The TCR beta cDNA libraries were made using 5'RACE template switching, a step that added both a universal primer site and unique molecular identifiers. Roughly 8 donors provided sorted CD3+CD56+NKG2C+, CD3+CD56+NKG2C- and CD3+CD56-NKG2C+ T-cell subsets, whose TCR beta-chain repertoires were profiled. Of the eight sequenced donors, seven were found to be HCMV-seropositive and one was found to be HCMV-seronegative. In several experiments an anti-gammadeltaTCR antibody was added to restrict sorting to alphabetaTCR-expressing T cells. In over 5 donors, the dominant CD3+CD56+NKG2C+ clonotypes were among the top 10 CD8+ clonotypes and accounted for 1.0-7.0% of CD8+ T cells. Those dominant clonotypes were again the most abundant among CD3+CD56-NKG2C+ cells in a handful of donors, at roughly 25-60.1%. Whether the expanded NKG2C-expressing T cell clones were specific for HCMV antigens was left unclear. The eight sequenced donors were randomly selected healthy volunteers, three men and five women. To determine HCMV serostatus, a commercial ELISA kit was used to detect HCMV-specific IgG in serum. Peripheral blood mononuclear cells were isolated from blood by Ficoll density gradient centrifugation. For 5 or 6 donors, unsorted PBMC were also used to sequence bulk peripheral blood T-cell repertoires. cDNA synthesis was primed from the TCR beta constant segment, followed by two successive PCR amplification steps. Illumina HiSeq 2000/2500, MiSeq or NextSeq was used to sequence libraries as 2 x 150 bp reads. MIGEC handled demultiplexing of the reads and grouping by UMI, while MiTCR was used to assemble and quantify clonotypes. To exclude erroneous sequences, only TCR cDNA sequences supported by at least two reads were retained. The tcR package was used for downstream repertoire analysis, and clonotypes were matched across fractions by CDR3 nucleotide sequence plus V segment. VDJmatch was used to annotate antigen specificity against VDJdb, with one amino acid substitution allowed in CDR3.

Recombination joined TRBV7-2 with TRBJ2-5, with the D gene not confidently named. The TCR was taken from a man aged 50 to 59 who received an inactivated influenza vaccine. Donor details come from another sample of the same person, matched by shared clones. Specimen: PBMCs from blood, collected on the day of vaccination. The DNA sequence is as follows: TGTGCCAGCAGCTTATATAGGAGCGAGACCCAGTACTTC. This codes for CASSLYRSETQYF.